The entry below gives a single T cell receptor (beta chain) sequence along with its context. Germline CDR1 reads LNHDA; CDR2 reads SQIVND (reference sequence). V gave up 3 bases and J gave up 3 bases, with 13 bases separating them. CDR3 length: 15 amino acids. The data originate from a study of response to subunit inactivated influenza vaccine. TCRdb reanalysed the RT-PCR reads using MiXCR and keeps one entry per CDR3 protein. The data contain some 800,000 distinct CDR3 sequences, over 20% of them singletons. The V and J genes are TRBV19 and TRBJ2-3, with D perhaps being TRBD1 or TRBD2 (5 bases each). This TCR came from a man in his fifties or sixties who received an inactivated influenza vaccine. This sample comprised PBMCs from blood, obtained 5 to 6 days after vaccination. The CDR3 region has the DNA TGTGCCAGTAGTATCGGGACCCAGCGGACAGATACGCAGTATTTT. Translation gives CASSIGTQRTDTQYF. Based on the CDR3 plus reference TRBV19 and TRBJ2-3, the full variable domain is DGGITQSPKYLFRKEGQNVTLSCEQNLNHDAMYWYRQDPGQGLRLIYYSQIVNDFQKGDIAEGYSVSREKKESFPLTVTSAQKNPTAFYLCASSIGTQRTDTQYFGPGTRLTVL.